The 27 T cell receptor beta chains reported below all come from one sample, sequenced in a study of regulatory T cells in long-lasting Graves disease. Time point defined: persistent/refractory GD, antithyroid drugs over 5 years with positive TRAb. Researchers made the TCR library from RNA that was extracted from PBMCs. In building TCR beta libraries, iRepertoire HTBI primers were used together with Arm-PCR of CDR3 regions. TCRdb used MiXCR to reprocess the multiplex PCR reads, holding one entry per CDR3 protein. The sample consists of 430,000 or so distinct CDR3 sequences, 20% to 25% of them appearing once. The source was peripheral blood mononuclear cells (PBMCs), collected when the disease was refractory, from a patient treated with antithyroid drugs. These receptors all come from a female donor with Graves disease.

This clonotype was seen once. The chain combines TRBV27 with TRBJ2-7; TRBD2 agrees at 16 bases. Germline assignment: CDR1 MNHEY and CDR2 SMNVEV (reference sequence). V shed 10 bases, J shed 3 bases, and the junction held 6 bases outside the gene matches. The CDR3 has 15 residues. The CDR3 reads CATGTSGRGFYEQYF. Here the CDR3 DNA reads TGTGCCACCGGGACTAGCGGGAGGGGCTTCTACGAGCAGTACTTC.

This clonotype was picked up a small number of times. The J gene is TRBJ1-5, the V gene TRBV6-2 or TRBV6-3; no clear D gene. V was shortened by 5 bases and J by 0 bases, with 11 bases between the two germline ends. Germline CDR1 and CDR2: MNHEY and SVGEGT. The length of the CDR3 is 15 residues. CDR3 protein: CASSELEYSNQPQHF. Here the CDR3 DNA reads TGTGCCAGCAGTGAATTGGAGTATAGCAATCAGCCCCAGCATTTT.

This chain connects TRBV6-1 to TRBJ2-3; TRBD2 matches at 10 bases. The CDR3 has 15 residues. The V segment lost 6 bases and the J segment 6 bases; nucleotides outside the gene matches: 9. Per the germline V gene, CDR1 is MNHNS and CDR2 is SASEGT. The CDR3 nucleotides read TGTGCCAGCAGGATAGCGGGAGGTGGTTCGGATACGCAGTATTTT. This translates into CASRIAGGGSDTQYF.

Many counts were recorded for this clonotype. The genes are TRBV29-1 and TRBJ1-2, with D perhaps TRBD1 (6 bases). Trimming pared 1 base from V and 0 bases from J, leaving 15 bases between. The CDR3 length is 16 residues. In germline, CDR1 is SQVTM, CDR2 ANQGSEA. CDR3 nucleotide sequence: TGCAGCGTTGAAGGCCCAGGGGCTGGGGCTAACTATGGCTACACCTTC. Residues: CSVEGPGAGANYGYTF.

This clonotype appeared a few times. This sequence may be a read error, since a much larger clone differs from it by one base. This chain uses TRBV7-2 with TRBJ1-2; 7 bases agree with TRBD1. Germline V gene data show CDR1 as SGHTA and CDR2 as FQGNSA. Unmatched junction bases numbered 3, after V lost 5 bases and J lost 6 bases. CDR3 length equals 12 residues. The CDR3 is CASSAGQDGYTF. The CDR3 nucleotides are TGTGCCAGCAGCGCCGGACAGGATGGCTACACCTTC.

The gene calls are TRBV27 and TRBJ2-1; 7 bases map to TRBD2. Germline CDR1 MNHEY, CDR2 SMNVEV (reference sequence). The CDR3 loop spans 16 amino acids. The junction had 6 bases not matched to a gene; V was cut back by 3 bases and J by 1 base. The CDR3 coding sequence is TGTGCCAGCAGTTTCTCAGCGGGATTGTCCTACAATGAGCAGTTCTTC. Its translation is CASSFSAGLSYNEQFF.

CDR3 nucleotide sequence: TGCAGCGGGGGCAGGGCCACCGGGGAGCTGTTTTTT. Translation: CSGGRATGELFF. The V gene is TRBV29-1, the J gene TRBJ2-2; tentatively, D is TRBD1 (5 bases). Trimming pared 7 bases from V and 4 bases from J, leaving 10 bases between. The germline gives CDR1 SQVTM, CDR2 ANQGSEA. This CDR3 comprises 12 residues.

This clonotype has a handful of counts. The chain couples TRBV10-3 to TRBJ2-7; D remains unclear. Germline assignment: CDR1 ENHRY and CDR2 SYGVKD. This CDR3 region has 14 residues. V lost 4 bases and J lost 2, with 12 bases in between. As DNA, the CDR3 is TGTGCCATCAGTGCCCCCGGAACCGCCTACGAGCAGTACTTC. It codes for CAISAPGTAYEQYF.

Many counts were recorded for this clonotype. The chain uses TRBV28 and TRBJ2-7; possibly TRBD2 for D (5 bases). The CDR3 is made up of 12 amino acids. Germline CDR1 MDHEN, CDR2 SYDVKM. V was cut by 5 bases and J by 5 bases, with 10 bases left in between. CDR3 bases: TGTGCCAGCAGTCTCGGGGTGGACGAGCAGTACTTC. Translated: CASSLGVDEQYF.

This clonotype was detected ten times or more. The chain combines TRBV6-1 with TRBJ2-2, with D possibly matching TRBD1 (6 bases). CDR1 and CDR2 from the germline V gene are MNHNS and SASEGT. CDR3 length: 13 residues. The germline V and J ends were trimmed by 5 bases and 7 bases, with 11 bases remaining between them. CDR3 protein: CASSQQGVGELFF. The CDR3 bases are TGTGCCAGCAGTCAACAGGGTGTCGGGGAGCTGTTTTTT.

This clonotype was observed a handful of times. The chain links TRBV12-3 or TRBV12-4 to TRBJ2-6, with D perhaps being TRBD1 or TRBD2 (5 bases each). V was cut by 6 bases and J by 0 bases, with 12 bases left in between. CDR3 length equals 16 residues. CDR3 DNA: TGTGCCAGCAGCGGGACCCCTAGCTCTGGGGCCAACGTCCTGACTTTC. Protein: CASSGTPSSGANVLTF.

This clonotype was observed at least ten times. The CDR3 sequence is CASSSGQLGAQYF. CDR3 nucleotides: TGTGCCAGCAGCTCGGGACAGCTCGGGGCCCAGTACTTC. The V call is TRBV11-2, the J call TRBJ2-5; 7 nucleotides agree with TRBD1. Unmatched junction bases numbered 8, after V lost 4 bases and J lost 9 bases. Per germline, CDR1 SGHAT and CDR2 FQNNGV. The CDR3 extends over 13 amino acids.

This clonotype occurred many times. The chain couples TRBV29-1 to TRBJ2-5; TRBD1 matches at 12 bases. Germline CDR1 reads SQVTM; CDR2 reads ANQGSEA. The CDR3 runs to 16 residues. The junction had 13 bases not matched to a gene; V was cut back by 6 bases and J by 5 bases. DNA for the CDR3: TGCAGCGTCGTTAGACCCGGGACAGGGGGCTCGGAGACCCAGTACTTC. This gives the protein CSVVRPGTGGSETQYF.

The V gene is TRBV14, the J gene TRBJ2-7, with TRBD1 as a possible D gene (6 bases). The V end was cut by 5 bases, the J end by 5 bases, with 16 bases between. From germline, CDR1 is SGHDN and CDR2 FVKESK. CDR3 length equals 14 residues. CDR3 DNA: TGTGCCAGCAGCGCAAAACAGGGATCCCACGAGCAGTACTTC. Encoded protein: CASSAKQGSHEQYF.

The chain couples TRBV19 to TRBJ2-5; 7 nucleotides match TRBD2. The J call may not be correct, given that the DNA end is closer to TRBJ2-1. Per the germline V gene, CDR1 is LNHDA and CDR2 is SQIVND (reference sequence). The CDR3 sequence is 15 residues long. CDR3 loop: CASSMLASGDNEQFF. CDR3 coding DNA: TGTGCCAGTAGTATGTTGGCTAGCGGAGACAATGAGCAGTTCTTC.

This clonotype appeared many times. CDR3 sequence: CASSSPWERGSHEQYF. In DNA form, the CDR3 reads TGTGCCAGCAGTTCCCCCTGGGAGCGGGGGAGCCACGAGCAGTACTTC. V usage is TRBV28 and J usage is TRBJ2-7; 8 bases agree with TRBD2. The J segment lost 5 bases and the V segment lost 4 bases, leaving 13 bases of the junction unmatched. Germline V gene data show CDR1 as MDHEN and CDR2 as SYDVKM. This CDR3 region has 16 residues.

This clonotype was seen repeatedly, ten times or more. The J gene is TRBJ1-5, the V gene TRBV2; 9 nucleotides line up with TRBD1. The germline gives CDR1 SNHLY, CDR2 FYNNEI. The J segment lost 6 bases and the V segment lost 6 bases, leaving 9 bases of the junction unmatched. The CDR3 is 15 amino acids. For the CDR3, the DNA is TGTGCCAGCAGCGCCCGGACAGGGGCGGCTCAGCCCCAGCATTTT. Translating gives CASSARTGAAQPQHF.

The CDR3 protein is CASSLGFWAGNTEAFF. The DNA for the CDR3 is TGTGCCAGCAGCCTCGGGTTTTGGGCAGGGAACACTGAAGCTTTCTTT. The chain is built from TRBV6-1 and TRBJ1-1; no reliable D call. Germline lookup yields CDR1 MNHNS and CDR2 SASEGT. The CDR3 is 16 residues long. Trimming left V 6 bases short and J 1 base short, with 18 bases between.

This clonotype has ten or more counts. V and J are TRBV28 and TRBJ2-6, with a weak D call TRBD1 (8 bases). V was pared by 5 bases and J by 0 bases, with 17 bases between. Germline V gene lookup returns CDR1 MDHEN and CDR2 SYDVKM. CDR3 length: 18 amino acids. The CDR3 loop reads CASSPRGRGNSGANVLTF. The CDR3 bases are TGTGCCAGCAGTCCCAGGGGGCGGGGGAACTCTGGGGCCAACGTCCTGACTTTC. Combining the CDR3 with reference TRBV28 and TRBJ2-6 gives the whole variable domain DVKVTQSSRYLVKRTGEKVFLECVQDMDHENMFWYRQDPGLGLRLIYFSYDVKMKEKGDIPEGYSVSREKKERFSLILESASTNQTSMYLCASSPRGRGNSGANVLTFGAGSRLTVL.

The sample holds a few counts of this clonotype. The CDR3 is CASSTQRGWEEQYF. The DNA of the CDR3 is TGCGCCAGCAGCACCCAGAGGGGGTGGGAAGAGCAGTACTTC. This chain links TRBV4-1 with TRBJ2-7; D perhaps matches TRBD1 (6 bases). Trimming shortened V by 5 bases and J by 7 bases, and 18 bases separated the two germline ends. The CDR3 sequence is 14 residues long. The germline CDR1 and CDR2 sequences are MGHRA and YSYEKL.

There are a few counts of this clonotype. This chain links TRBV20-1 with TRBJ2-7; 8 nucleotides line up with TRBD2. CDR1 and CDR2 (germline): DFQATT, SNEGSKA (reference sequence). V shed 4 bases, J shed 0 bases, and the junction held 14 bases outside the gene matches. This CDR3 contains 17 residues. CDR3 protein: CSATDPTQRETSYEQYF. The CDR3 nucleotides read TGCAGTGCTACGGACCCCACCCAGCGGGAGACCTCCTACGAGCAGTACTTC.

This clonotype showed up many times. The rearrangement uses TRBV2 and TRBJ2-7; TRBD1 or TRBD2 may be the D gene (5 bases each). The CDR3 has 10 residues. The V end lost 8 bases, the J end lost 4 bases, and 6 bases lay between the germline ends. Germline-derived CDR1 and CDR2 are SNHLY and FYNNEI. CDR3 DNA: TGTGCCAGCGGGGGTTACGAGCAGTACTTC. Its translation: CASGGYEQYF.

There are many counts of this clonotype. The gene calls are TRBV11-3 and TRBJ2-5; TRBD1 matches 8 bases. The CDR3 is made up of 14 amino acids. The junction had 8 bases not matched to a gene; V was cut back by 4 bases and J by 7 bases. CDR1 and CDR2 from the germline V gene are SGHNT and YENEEA. The CDR3 nucleotides read TGTGCCAGCAGCTCCGGACAGGGTGAAGGGACCCAGTACTTC. Its protein is CASSSGQGEGTQYF.

This clonotype was detected once. The V gene is TRBV7-2, the J gene TRBJ2-3; 11 nucleotides line up with TRBD2. V gave up 7 bases and J gave up 5 bases; unmatched junction bases: 17. Germline V gene data show CDR1 as SGHTA and CDR2 as FQGNSA. The CDR3 has 18 residues. CDR3 sequence: CASTLIGFTSGGEDTQYF. CDR3 nucleotides: TGTGCCAGCACCCTAATTGGGTTTACTAGCGGGGGCGAAGATACGCAGTATTTT.

Many counts were recorded for this clonotype. The chain has TRBV18 and TRBJ2-5, with unresolved D. Deletions cut 6 bases from V and 0 bases from J, with 14 bases between. Germline-derived CDR1 and CDR2 are KGHSH and LQKENI. The CDR3 consists of 15 residues. The CDR3 region has the DNA TGTGCCAGCTCCCCGAGCCAGGAGCACCAAGAGACCCAGTACTTC. It yields the protein CASSPSQEHQETQYF.

This clonotype occurred a few times. Compared with germline, one end of the junction differs, possibly owing to a read error. The chain links TRBV6-4 to TRBJ2-7, with 8 bases identical to TRBD2. Germline lookup yields CDR1 MRHNA and CDR2 SNTAGT. The CDR3 is made up of 14 amino acids. This CDR3 is CASSYQREFYGQYF. The CDR3 DNA reads TGTGCCAGCAGTTACCAGCGGGAGTTCTACGGGCAGTACTTC.

V is TRBV4-2 and J is TRBJ2-1, with a possible D match to TRBD2 (5 bases). Germline-derived CDR1 and CDR2 are LGHNA and YNFKEQ. This CDR3 has 18 residues. Trimming shortened V by 2 bases and J by 5 bases, and 22 bases separated the two germline ends. DNA of the CDR3: TGTGCCAGCAGCCAAAGGACGGGGAGAGATTGGGCCCACAATGAGCAGTTCTTC. Translation gives CASSQRTGRDWAHNEQFF.